The present TCR beta chain was sequenced within a study of response to subunit inactivated influenza vaccine. Findings of the study overall: It was the authors' suggestion that each seasonal influenza vaccination recruits few new T cells.

TCRdb fed the RT-PCR reads into MiXCR, producing one record per CDR3 protein. Here the sample spans hundreds of thousands of distinct CDR3 sequences, around 25% being singletons. CDR3 size: 15 residues. J was trimmed by 5 bases and V by 5 bases; bases with no gene match: 7. Germline assignment: CDR1 SGHTA and CDR2 FQGNSA. As regards this clonotype: Antigen unknown.

The receptor was derived from a man over 45 who received an inactivated influenza vaccine. This chain connects TRBV7-2 to TRBJ2-1, with 9 bases identical to TRBD2. The specimen comprised CD4+ T cells sorted from PBMCs, sampled 4 to 6 days after vaccination. CDR3 bases: TGTGCCAGCAGCCCGCTAGCGGGGATGAACAATGAGCAGTTCTTC. Amino acid sequence: CASSPLAGMNNEQFF.